This TCR beta chain was sequenced for a study of T-cell memory formation after mild COVID-19. This clonotype showed up just a few times. Trimming shortened V by 5 bases and J by 4 bases, and 11 bases separated the two germline ends. The V gene's germline CDR1 is SGHNT and CDR2 YENEEA. There are 13 residues in the CDR3. MiXCR, run by TCRdb on the 5' RACE reads, gives a single entry per CDR3 protein. The table lists 250,000 to 300,000 distinct CDR3 sequences, roughly 16% of them singletons, with more than 20% in the top ten. V gene TRBV11-3 combines with J gene TRBJ2-5, with D perhaps matching TRBD1 (6 bases). Specimen: PBMCs or a T cell subset sorted from them (not recorded which). The sequence was collected from a man between 18 and 35 years old who had mild COVID-19 (a few samples of this study predate the infection). Cell type and time point are not known. In DNA form, the CDR3 reads TGTGCCAGCAGCGGGGAAGGGGGAGAGACCCAGTACTTC. It yields the protein CASSGEGGETQYF. Full variable domain (outside the CDR3, taken from reference TRBV11-3 and TRBJ2-5): EAGVVQSPRYKIIEKKQPVAFWCNPISGHNTLYWYLQNLGQGPELLIRYENEEAVDDSQLPKDRFSAERLKGVDSTLKIQPAELGDSAVYLCASSGEGGETQYFGPGTRLLVL.